These 32 T cell receptor beta chains were sequenced from one sample in a study of preoperative IRX-2 immunotherapy in early breast cancer (dated by TCRdb to between 2019 and 2020). Libraries were prepared through the immunoSEQ multiplex PCR assay. Not all clones reach the TCRdb copy of this immuneACCESS table, which keeps in-frame sequences only. Checked studies attribute under half of the gap to unresolved V genes and leave the rest unexplained. In all, the sample holds fewer than 25,000 clones, and about 90% of those were seen once. The leading ten clones occupy around 27% of the sample. The treatment or condition label, as the study defines it: preoperative locoregional IRX-2 cytokine immunotherapy. Here the sequenced sample was tumor tissue, taken after IRX-2 immunotherapy. These receptor sequences come from a human donor with breast cancer.

The chain is built from TRBV6-5 and TRBJ1-3; D perhaps matches TRBD1 (5 bases). Between the trimmed V and J ends, which lost 2 bases and 1 base, there was a span of 6 bases. Germline-derived CDR1 and CDR2 are MNHEY and SVGAGI. The length of the CDR3 is 14 residues. This CDR3 reads CASSYGGSGNTIYF. CDR3 in DNA: TGTGCCAGCAGTTACGGGGGATCTGGAAACACCATATATTTT.

The rearrangement uses TRBV6-1 and TRBJ1-2, with a weak D call TRBD1 (5 bases). V was trimmed by 8 bases and J by 4 bases, leaving 14 bases between them. The CDR3 loop spans 13 amino acids. Per germline, CDR1 MNHNS and CDR2 SASEGT. CDR3 DNA sequence: TGTGCCAGCTCCGAGGGTGGGACCTATGGCTACACCTTC. Protein product: CASSEGGTYGYTF.

This sequence joins TRBV29-1 and TRBJ2-1; D remains ambiguous. This CDR3 has 13 amino acids. Germline CDR1 and CDR2: SQVTM and ANQGSEA. V was shortened by 3 bases and J by 0 bases, with 6 bases between the two germline ends. The chain's CDR3 is CSVDRSSYNEQFF. The CDR3, as DNA: TGCAGCGTTGACAGGAGCTCCTACAATGAGCAGTTCTTC.

In its sample, this clone was seen once. As DNA, the CDR3 is TGTGCCAGCACCCACAAGAGCGGGGGGGCGTGGGAGCAGTTCTTC. This gives the protein CASTHKSGGAWEQFF. The rearrangement uses TRBV27 and TRBJ2-1; 10 nucleotides line up with TRBD2. Trimming cost V 7 bases and J 10 bases; bases outside gene matches: 13. The CDR3 is made up of 15 amino acids. Germline CDR1 MNHEY, CDR2 SMNVEV (reference sequence).

The rearrangement joins TRBV5-1 to TRBJ2-3; 7 nucleotides agree with TRBD2. V shed 3 bases, J shed 3 bases, and the junction held 4 bases outside the gene matches. This CDR3 region has 14 residues. CDR1 and CDR2 (germline): SGHRS, YFSETQ. The CDR3 DNA reads TGCGCCAGCAGCTACCGACTAGCAACAGATACGCAGTATTTT. This gives the protein CASSYRLATDTQYF.

The chain carries TRBV11-1 and TRBJ2-2; no clear D. CDR3 length equals 16 residues. Per the germline V gene, CDR1 is SGHAT and CDR2 is FQDESV (reference sequence). V lost 0 bases and J 1 base, leaving 9 bases between the germline ends. As DNA, the CDR3 is TGTGCCAGCAGCTTAGCGGGATGGGGGAACACCGGGGAGCTGTTTTTT. Amino acids: CASSLAGWGNTGELFF.

The V call is TRBV28, the J call TRBJ1-2; D possibly corresponds to TRBD1 (5 bases). V was trimmed by 4 bases and J by 5 bases, leaving 11 bases between them. This CDR3 is 13 amino acids long. The V gene's germline CDR1 is MDHEN and CDR2 SYDVKM. The CDR3 is CASSSAGLYGYTF. In DNA, the CDR3 is TGTGCCAGCAGTTCCGCAGGGCTTTATGGCTACACCTTC.

This rearrangement joins TRBV5-1 to TRBJ1-1; D is unresolved. The CDR3 has 15 residues. The germline CDR1 and CDR2 sequences are SGHRS and YFSETQ. Deletions cut 4 bases from V and 5 bases from J, with 18 bases between. CDR3 amino acids: CASSATSVGITEAFF. The CDR3 region has the DNA TGCGCCAGCAGCGCTACCTCCGTAGGGATTACTGAAGCTTTCTTT.

The chain is built from TRBV10-1 and TRBJ1-1; a possible D gene is TRBD1 (5 bases). Germline CDR1 reads WNHNN; CDR2 reads SYGVQD (reference sequence). The CDR3 loop spans 13 amino acids. V gave up 3 bases and J gave up 3 bases, with 8 bases separating them. CDR3 bases: TGCGCCAGCAGTGAAGGGGAGTACACTGAAGCTTTCTTT. Its protein product is CASSEGEYTEAFF.

The chain couples TRBV6-1 to TRBJ1-4; D remains unclear. The germline V gene has CDR1 MNHNS and CDR2 SASEGT. The CDR3 covers 16 residues. The V and J ends lost 4 bases and 8 bases respectively, with 20 bases between them. The CDR3 reads CASSASSMRLGEKLFF. CDR3 bases: TGTGCCAGCAGTGCTTCGTCGATGAGGCTAGGAGAAAAACTGTTTTTT.

V and J are TRBV6-5 and TRBJ1-4, with D unclear. The CDR3 is 15 residues long. Germline CDR1 and CDR2: MNHEY and SVGAGI. Trimming removed 0 bases from V and 7 bases from J, with 12 bases in between. The CDR3 loop reads CASSYSGTWGEKLFF. In DNA form, the CDR3 reads TGTGCCAGCAGTTACTCGGGTACTTGGGGTGAAAAACTGTTTTTT.

This rearrangement joins TRBV11-3 to TRBJ2-5; D remains ambiguous. Per the germline V gene, CDR1 is SGHNT and CDR2 is YENEEA. V lost 4 bases and J 7 bases, leaving 7 bases between the germline ends. The CDR3 has 11 residues. The CDR3 loop reads CASSSSATQYF. The CDR3 DNA reads TGTGCCAGCAGCTCGAGCGCGACCCAGTACTTC.

The chain combines TRBV19 with TRBJ2-1; 10 bases align to TRBD2. Germline V gene data show CDR1 as LNHDA and CDR2 as SQIVND (reference sequence). CDR3 length: 18 amino acids. J was trimmed by 2 bases and V by 0 bases; bases with no gene match: 7. In DNA form, the CDR3 reads TGTGCCAGTAGTATAGATACGCCTAGCGGGGGACCCTACAATGAGCAGTTCTTC. It yields the protein CASSIDTPSGGPYNEQFF.

V usage is TRBV7-2 and J usage is TRBJ2-7; 12 bases align to TRBD2. The length of the CDR3 is 17 residues. V shed 0 bases and J 7 bases; nucleotides not matched to a gene: 10. Germline loops: CDR1 SGHTA, CDR2 FQGNSA. The chain's CDR3 is CASSLAPLLAGGPEQYF. Here the CDR3 DNA reads TGTGCCAGCAGCTTAGCGCCTCTACTAGCGGGGGGCCCGGAGCAGTACTTC.

The CDR3 DNA follows: TGTGCCATTCGGACGGAGAACACTGAAGCTTTCTTT. Its protein is CAIRTENTEAFF. This chain connects TRBV10-3 to TRBJ1-1; D remains ambiguous. From germline, CDR1 is ENHRY and CDR2 SYGVKD. The CDR3 runs 12 residues. Trimming left V 9 bases short and J 1 base short, with 9 bases between.

The chain joins TRBV18 to TRBJ2-3; TRBD1 matches 7 bases. The ends lost 1 base at V and 5 bases at J; junction bases unmatched: 9. The CDR3 spans 16 residues. In germline, CDR1 is KGHSH, CDR2 LQKENI. This chain's CDR3 is CASSPRKGGQVDTQYF. The CDR3 bases are TGTGCCAGCTCACCACGTAAAGGGGGCCAGGTAGATACGCAGTATTTT.

The chain carries TRBV6-1 and TRBJ2-5; the D gene is possibly TRBD1 (6 bases). The CDR3 is 15 residues long. Trimming took 9 bases from V and 5 from J, leaving 22 bases between them. Looked up from germline, CDR1 is MNHNS and CDR2 is SASEGT. In DNA, the CDR3 is TGTGCCAGTAACCTCGGACAGACTACGGGCGAGACCCAGTACTTC. The encoded protein is CASNLGQTTGETQYF.

The rearrangement joins TRBV14 to TRBJ1-1; 9 nucleotides match TRBD1. After removal of 6 bases from V and 5 bases from J, the junction contained 4 bases not matched to a gene. The germline gives CDR1 SGHDN, CDR2 FVKESK. The CDR3 extends over 13 amino acids. CDR3: CASSRQGGTEAFF. The CDR3, as DNA: TGTGCCAGCAGTCGACAGGGGGGGACTGAAGCTTTCTTT.

The chain uses TRBV14 and TRBJ2-7, with D possibly TRBD1 on 6 matching bases. Trimming removed 3 bases at V and 4 bases at J, with 16 bases between. Germline CDR1 reads SGHDN; CDR2 reads FVKESK. CDR3 length equals 15 residues. CDR3 sequence (DNA): TGTGCCAGCAGCCAGGTTCCAGGGGCAGGGTACGAGCAGTACTTC. This sequence encodes CASSQVPGAGYEQYF. Supplemented by reference TRBV14 and TRBJ2-7, the full variable domain reads EAGVTQFPSHSVIEKGQTVTLRCDPISGHDNLYWYRRVMGKEIKFLLHFVKESKQDESGMPNNRFLAERTGGTYSTLKVQPAELEDSGVYFCASSQVPGAGYEQYFGPGTRLTVT.

The J gene is TRBJ1-1, the V gene TRBV6-1, with 9 bases fitting TRBD1. Losses at the gene ends were 5 bases for V and 5 bases for J; bases not matched to a gene: 9. The CDR3 spans 15 residues. Germline V CDR1 and CDR2: MNHNS, SASEGT. The DNA for the CDR3 is TGTGCCAGCAGTCTTAGACAGGGGGTCTCAACTGAAGCTTTCTTT. This codes for CASSLRQGVSTEAFF.

This clone was recorded only once. The chain links TRBV7-9 to TRBJ1-2; D is possibly TRBD1 (5 bases). The ends were cut back, 2 bases at V and 3 bases at J, with 7 bases in the middle. The CDR3 runs 13 residues. Germline CDR1 and CDR2: SEHNR and FQNEAQ (reference sequence). The CDR3 loop reads CASSLRGDYGYTF. The CDR3 region has the DNA TGTGCCAGCAGCTTACGGGGGGACTATGGCTACACCTTC.

The rearrangement uses TRBV5-6 and TRBJ2-3, with 7 positions matching TRBD1. CDR1 and CDR2 (germline): SGHDT, YYEEEE. The junction had 4 bases not matched to a gene; V was cut back by 1 base and J by 2 bases. The CDR3 extends over 15 amino acids. This CDR3 is CASSLWDSYTDTQYF. CDR3 nucleotide sequence: TGTGCCAGCAGCTTGTGGGACAGCTACACAGATACGCAGTATTTT.

The J gene is TRBJ2-7, the V gene TRBV6-1; D remains ambiguous. This CDR3 has 16 amino acids. Germline-derived CDR1 and CDR2 are MNHNS and SASEGT. Trimming cost V 1 base and J 3 bases, with 16 bases left between them. CDR3: CASSEGGQAYIYEQYF. The CDR3 nucleotides are TGTGCCAGCAGTGAAGGGGGTCAGGCCTATATCTACGAGCAGTACTTC.

The rearrangement joins TRBV4-1 to TRBJ1-5; possible D gene TRBD1, 5 bases. The CDR3 has 17 residues. Trimming removed 1 base at V and 4 bases at J, with 17 bases between. CDR1 is MGHRA and CDR2 is YSYEKL in the germline V gene. CDR3: CASSQVARGASNQPQHF. CDR3 sequence (DNA): TGCGCCAGCAGCCAAGTCGCAAGGGGCGCCAGTAATCAGCCCCAGCATTTT.

This chain links TRBV5-5 with TRBJ1-3; the D is unclear. V was shortened by 1 base and J by 0 bases, with 5 bases between the two germline ends. This CDR3 region has 14 residues. The germline CDR1 and CDR2 sequences are SGHKS and YYEKEE (reference sequence). The CDR3 sequence: CASSLWASGNTIYF. The CDR3 DNA follows: TGTGCCAGCAGCTTGTGGGCCTCTGGAAACACCATATATTTT. Drawing the rest from reference TRBV5-5 and TRBJ1-3, the complete variable domain is DAGVTQSPTHLIKTRGQQVTLRCSPISGHKSVSWYQQVLGQGPQFIFQYYEKEERGRGNFPDRFSARQFPNYSSELNVNALLLGDSALYLCASSLWASGNTIYFGEGSWLTVV.

This chain links TRBV5-4 with TRBJ1-2, with a tentative D call TRBD1 (6 bases). Germline CDR1 SGHNT, CDR2 YYREEE (reference sequence). CDR3 size: 14 residues. V shed 1 base and J shed 3 bases, with 10 bases lying between them. The CDR3 sequence is CASSLFQGHYGYTF. In DNA form, the CDR3 reads TGTGCCAGCAGCTTGTTTCAGGGGCACTATGGCTACACCTTC.

This clone was seen only once. This rearrangement joins TRBV27 to TRBJ2-5; D unclear. The V gene's germline CDR1 is MNHEY and CDR2 SMNVEV (reference sequence). The CDR3 extends over 15 amino acids. Trimming took 6 bases from V and 0 from J, leaving 14 bases between them. The DNA of the CDR3 is TGTGCCAGCAGCCCGATGTCTGGGTACCAAGAGACCCAGTACTTC. The encoded protein is CASSPMSGYQETQYF.

The rearrangement uses TRBV5-1 and TRBJ2-3; D uncertain. V was shortened by 1 base and J by 1 base, with 19 bases between the two germline ends. There are 18 residues in the CDR3. Germline values: CDR1 SGHRS, CDR2 YFSETQ. The CDR3 region is CASSLTNLALVGTDTQYF. Here the CDR3 DNA reads TGCGCCAGCAGCTTGACAAATTTGGCCCTAGTCGGCACAGATACGCAGTATTTT.

CDR3 in DNA: TGTGCCAGCTCACCGTTTTCTGGGGAGACTGGAAACACCATATATTTT. Residues: CASSPFSGETGNTIYF. The rearrangement links TRBV18 to TRBJ1-3; D call uncertain. In germline, CDR1 is KGHSH, CDR2 LQKENI. With 3 bases removed from V and 2 bases from J, the gap between germline ends came to 14 bases. The CDR3 has 16 amino acids.

The chain combines TRBV11-2 with TRBJ2-5; D is uncertain. There are 15 residues in the CDR3. The germline gives CDR1 SGHAT, CDR2 FQNNGV. V shed 3 bases and J shed 1 base, with 12 bases lying between them. The CDR3 sequence is CASSFSFGSQETQYF. The CDR3 DNA is TGTGCCAGCAGCTTCTCGTTCGGATCCCAAGAGACCCAGTACTTC.

The chain carries TRBV5-5 and TRBJ2-1; D not resolved. Trimming took off 3 bases at V and 4 bases at J, with 2 bases between the two ends. CDR3 length equals 11 residues. The V gene's germline CDR1 is SGHKS and CDR2 YYEKEE (reference sequence). CDR3 sequence (DNA): TGTGCCAGCAGCTATTACAATGAGCAGTTCTTC. Amino acids: CASSYYNEQFF.

The V and J genes are TRBV9 and TRBJ2-5, with TRBD2 identical over 15 bases. The CDR3 consists of 17 residues. Germline loops: CDR1 SGDLS, CDR2 YYNGEE. The V segment lost 4 bases and the J segment 1 base; nucleotides outside the gene matches: 5. CDR3 nucleotides: TGTGCCAGCAGCACGGGACTAGCGGGGGGCGGCCAAGAGACCCAGTACTTC. Translated: CASSTGLAGGGQETQYF.